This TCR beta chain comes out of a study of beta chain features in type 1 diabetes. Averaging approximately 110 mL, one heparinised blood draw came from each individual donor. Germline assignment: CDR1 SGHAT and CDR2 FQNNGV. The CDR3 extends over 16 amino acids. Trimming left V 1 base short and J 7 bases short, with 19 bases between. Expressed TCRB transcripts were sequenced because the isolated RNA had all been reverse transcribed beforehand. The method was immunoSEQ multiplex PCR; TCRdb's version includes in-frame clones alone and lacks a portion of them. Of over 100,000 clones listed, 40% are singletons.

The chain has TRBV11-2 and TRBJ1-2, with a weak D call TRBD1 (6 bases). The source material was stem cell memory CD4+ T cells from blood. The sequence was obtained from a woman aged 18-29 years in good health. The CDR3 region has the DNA TGTGCCAGCAGCTTAGGTTGGGGGCGCAGGGTACGTGGCTACACCTTC. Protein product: CASSLGWGRRVRGYTF.